The next 15 T cell receptor beta chains were all read from a single sample in a study of blood T cell repertoires in COVID-19 (dated by TCRdb to about 2020). The library relied on the immunoSEQ multiplex PCR assay. TCRdb holds this immuneACCESS table with in-frame rearrangements only. Some clones are missing; in checked studies, unresolved V genes explain under half, and the rest has no known cause. Recorded for this sample are 65,000 to 90,000 clones; about nine tenths of them occurred a single time. Clones ranked in the top ten supply about a tenth of the sample. Source material: peripheral blood. The receptors here all came from a young woman with acute or convalescent COVID-19.

The chain carries TRBV2 and TRBJ2-7, with D perhaps TRBD1 (6 bases). Germline lookup yields CDR1 SNHLY and CDR2 FYNNEI. The V and J ends lost 8 bases and 0 bases respectively, with 11 bases between them. The CDR3 consists of 13 residues. Here the CDR3 reads CASRRTASYEQYF. DNA for the CDR3: TGTGCCAGCCGAAGGACAGCCTCCTACGAGCAGTACTTC.

The rearrangement uses TRBV7-2 and TRBJ2-5, with 9 bases matching TRBD2. The V segment lost 2 bases and the J segment 5 bases; nucleotides outside the gene matches: 12. The germline gives CDR1 SGHTA, CDR2 FQGNSA. This CDR3 has 17 amino acids. The DNA of the CDR3 is TGTGCCAGCAGCTTAAAGAGGGGCGGGGGGGCCCGTGAGACCCAGTACTTC. This sequence encodes CASSLKRGGGARETQYF.

The rearrangement joins TRBV28 to TRBJ2-3; TRBD2 aligns across 7 bases. Unmatched junction bases numbered 4, after V lost 4 bases and J lost 0 bases. This CDR3 contains 15 residues. CDR1 and CDR2 from the germline V gene are MDHEN and SYDVKM. CDR3 residues: CASSWLTSSTDTQYF. DNA for the CDR3: TGTGCCAGCAGTTGGCTGACTAGCAGCACAGATACGCAGTATTTT.

The rearrangement uses TRBV18 and TRBJ2-1, with 7 bases matching TRBD2. The V gene end was trimmed by 2 bases and the J gene end by 3 bases; junction bases not matched to a gene: 13. Looked up from germline, CDR1 is KGHSH and CDR2 is LQKENI. There are 18 residues in the CDR3. The CDR3 reads CASSPALASGEHYNEQFF. DNA for the CDR3: TGTGCCAGCTCACCAGCCTTGGCCAGCGGGGAACACTACAATGAGCAGTTCTTC.

V usage is TRBV6-1 and J usage is TRBJ1-6; 9 nucleotides line up with TRBD1. From germline, CDR1 is MNHNS and CDR2 SASEGT. CDR3 size: 17 residues. Germline trimming cut 1 base from V and 6 bases from J; bases unmatched to any gene: 7. CDR3 DNA sequence: TGTGCCAGCAGTGAAGTGGGACAGGGCAGCCCTAATTCACCCCTCCACTTT. Residues: CASSEVGQGSPNSPLHF.

Here the CDR3 DNA reads TGCAGCGTGCGCTCCTACAATGAGCAGTTCTTC. This gives the protein CSVRSYNEQFF. V usage is TRBV29-1 and J usage is TRBJ2-1, with D unresolved. This CDR3 is built from 11 residues. V was trimmed by 6 bases and J by 0 bases, leaving 3 bases between them. Germline V gene lookup returns CDR1 SQVTM and CDR2 ANQGSEA.

This clone turned up a few times. The chain employs TRBV13 and TRBJ2-1, with D possibly matching TRBD2 (6 bases). This CDR3 contains 15 residues. V gave up 4 bases and J gave up 8 bases, with 18 bases separating them. Germline-derived CDR1 and CDR2 are PRHDT and FYEKMQ (reference sequence). The DNA for the CDR3 is TGTGCCAGCAGCTCCCGGGACGAGGAGGGCGATGAGCAGTTCTTC. It specifies CASSSRDEEGDEQFF.

The J gene is TRBJ1-3, the V gene TRBV6-6; 10 bases fit TRBD1. CDR3 length: 16 residues. CDR1 MNHNY and CDR2 SVGAGI come from the germline V gene (reference sequence). V lost 4 bases and J lost 9; bases outside the gene matches: 12. The CDR3 reads CASSWIPGQGSVTIYF. For the CDR3, the DNA is TGTGCCAGCAGTTGGATCCCGGGACAGGGGTCCGTCACCATATATTTT.

This clone was counted between two and nine times. This rearrangement joins TRBV7-9 to TRBJ2-1; 8 bases map to TRBD2. The CDR3 is made up of 14 amino acids. V shed 3 bases and J 6 bases; nucleotides not matched to a gene: 4. Germline CDR1 reads SEHNR; CDR2 reads FQNEAQ (reference sequence). The CDR3 bases are TGTGCCAGCAGCTTCTCAGGGACTAGCAATGAGCAGTTCTTC. Protein product: CASSFSGTSNEQFF.

The rearrangement joins TRBV7-9 to TRBJ1-4, with D unresolved. This CDR3 is built from 14 residues. The V gene's germline CDR1 is SEHNR and CDR2 FQNEAQ (reference sequence). V was cut by 5 bases and J by 8 bases, with 15 bases left in between. DNA of the CDR3: TGTGCCAGCAGCCCCCAAATAGATCGGGAAAAACTGTTTTTT. It yields the protein CASSPQIDREKLFF.

This clone has just one count. V usage is TRBV11-3 and J usage is TRBJ2-3; 11 positions agree with TRBD2. V shed 1 base and J 2 bases; nucleotides not matched to a gene: 11. The CDR3 sequence is 19 residues long. Germline V CDR1 and CDR2: SGHNT, YENEEA. CDR3 coding DNA: TGTGCCAGCAGCTTAGGGCTGCGGCTAGCGGGGGGAGACACAGATACGCAGTATTTT. Its protein product is CASSLGLRLAGGDTDTQYF.

This rearrangement joins TRBV19 to TRBJ1-1; 7 nucleotides agree with TRBD1. CDR1 is LNHDA, CDR2 SQIVND, per germline (reference sequence). CDR3 length equals 14 residues. V dropped 6 bases and J dropped 6; count of bases not matched to a gene: 10. CDR3 sequence reads: CASSLTGTFSEAFF. DNA for the CDR3: TGTGCCAGTAGCTTGACAGGGACTTTCTCTGAAGCTTTCTTT. Together with reference TRBV19 and TRBJ1-1, the CDR3 gives the full variable domain: DGGITQSPKYLFRKEGQNVTLSCEQNLNHDAMYWYRQDPGQGLRLIYYSQIVNDFQKGDIAEGYSVSREKKESFPLTVTSAQKNPTAFYLCASSLTGTFSEAFFGQGTRLTVV.

The chain recombines TRBV12-5 with TRBJ2-3; 8 bases agree with TRBD2. Germline loops: CDR1 LGHNT, CDR2 FRNRAP. V was pared by 4 bases and J by 1 base, with 4 bases of the junction left unmatched. This CDR3 is 15 amino acids long. CDR3 DNA: TGTGCTAGTGGTTCCTCGACTAGCGGCACAGATACGCAGTATTTT. Its protein is CASGSSTSGTDTQYF.

The rearrangement links TRBV5-1 to TRBJ2-3; tentatively, D is TRBD1 (6 bases). The CDR3 spans 14 residues. Trimming cost V 0 bases and J 9 bases, with 14 bases left between them. Germline CDR1 is SGHRS and CDR2 is YFSETQ. CDR3 sequence (DNA): TGCGCCAGCAGCTTGGGGACAGCCGCCGAGACGCAGTATTTT. Translation: CASSLGTAAETQYF.

V is TRBV14 and J is TRBJ2-1; possibly TRBD2 for D (6 bases). Germline CDR1 is SGHDN and CDR2 is FVKESK. The CDR3 consists of 13 residues. V was pared by 5 bases and J by 8 bases, with 13 bases between. CDR3 DNA sequence: TGTGCCAGCAGCGTTTTCGGGGGTTATGAGCAGTTCTTC. It codes for CASSVFGGYEQFF.